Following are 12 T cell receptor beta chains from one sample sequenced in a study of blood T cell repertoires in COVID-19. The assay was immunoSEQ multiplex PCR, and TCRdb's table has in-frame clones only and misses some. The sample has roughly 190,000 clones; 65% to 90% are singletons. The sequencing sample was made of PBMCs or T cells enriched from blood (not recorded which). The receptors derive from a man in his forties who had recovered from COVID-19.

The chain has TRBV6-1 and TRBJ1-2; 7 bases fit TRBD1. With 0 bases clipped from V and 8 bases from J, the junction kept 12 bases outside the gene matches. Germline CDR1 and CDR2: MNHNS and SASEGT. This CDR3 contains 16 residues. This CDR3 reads CASSEAVRQGKEGYTF. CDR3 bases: TGTGCCAGCAGTGAAGCGGTGAGACAGGGAAAAGAGGGCTACACCTTC.

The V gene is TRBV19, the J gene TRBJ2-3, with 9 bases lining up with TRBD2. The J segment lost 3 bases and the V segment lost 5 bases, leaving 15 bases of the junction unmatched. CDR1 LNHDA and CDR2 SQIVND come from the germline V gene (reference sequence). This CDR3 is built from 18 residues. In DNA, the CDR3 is TGTGCCAGTAGTCCACCCTATGAGTCTAGCGGGAAAACAGATACGCAGTATTTT. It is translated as CASSPPYESSGKTDTQYF. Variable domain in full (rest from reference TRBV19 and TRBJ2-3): DGGITQSPKYLFRKEGQNVTLSCEQNLNHDAMYWYRQDPGQGLRLIYYSQIVNDFQKGDIAEGYSVSREKKESFPLTVTSAQKNPTAFYLCASSPPYESSGKTDTQYFGPGTRLTVL.

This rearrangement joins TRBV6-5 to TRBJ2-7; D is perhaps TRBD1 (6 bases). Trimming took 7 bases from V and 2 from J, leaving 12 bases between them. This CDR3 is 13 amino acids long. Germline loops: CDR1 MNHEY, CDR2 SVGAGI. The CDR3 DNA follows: TGTGCCAGCACCAGGGGCGGTACCTACGAGCAGTACTTC. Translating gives CASTRGGTYEQYF.

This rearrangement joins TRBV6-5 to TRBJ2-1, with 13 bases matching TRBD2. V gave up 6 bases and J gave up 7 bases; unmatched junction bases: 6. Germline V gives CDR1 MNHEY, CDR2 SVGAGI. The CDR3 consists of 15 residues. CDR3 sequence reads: CASSRRTSGSNEQFF. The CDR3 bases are TGTGCCAGCAGCCGGAGGACTAGCGGGAGTAATGAGCAGTTCTTC.

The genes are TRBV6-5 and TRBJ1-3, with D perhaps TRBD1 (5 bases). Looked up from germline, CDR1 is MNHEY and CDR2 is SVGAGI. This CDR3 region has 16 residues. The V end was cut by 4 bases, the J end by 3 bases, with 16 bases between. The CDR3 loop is CASSFREGIGGNTIYF. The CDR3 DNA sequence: TGTGCCAGCAGTTTCAGGGAGGGGATCGGTGGAAACACCATATATTTT.

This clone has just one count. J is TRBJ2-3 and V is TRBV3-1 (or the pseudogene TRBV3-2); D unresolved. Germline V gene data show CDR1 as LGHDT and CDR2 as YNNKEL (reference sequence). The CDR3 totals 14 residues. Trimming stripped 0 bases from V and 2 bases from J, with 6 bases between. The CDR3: CASSQDENTDTQYF. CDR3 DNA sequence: TGTGCCAGCAGCCAAGACGAGAACACAGATACGCAGTATTTT.

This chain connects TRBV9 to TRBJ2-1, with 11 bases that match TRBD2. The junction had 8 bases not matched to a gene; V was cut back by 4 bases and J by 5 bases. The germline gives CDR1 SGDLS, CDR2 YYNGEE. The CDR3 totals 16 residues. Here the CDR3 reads CASSPRGLADHNEQFF. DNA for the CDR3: TGTGCCAGCAGCCCGAGGGGACTAGCGGATCACAATGAGCAGTTCTTC.

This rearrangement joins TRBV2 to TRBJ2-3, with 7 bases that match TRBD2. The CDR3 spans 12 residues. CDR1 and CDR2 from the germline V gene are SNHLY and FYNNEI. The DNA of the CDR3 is TGTTCCCAGAGCGGGGGCACAGATACGCAGTATTTT. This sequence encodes CSQSGGTDTQYF. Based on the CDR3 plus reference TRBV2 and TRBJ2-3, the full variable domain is EPEVTQTPSHQVTQMGQEVILRCVPISNHLYFYWYRQILGQKVEFLVSFYNNEISEKSEIFDDQFSVERPDGSNFTLKIRSTKLEDSAMYFCSQSGGTDTQYFGPGTRLTVL.

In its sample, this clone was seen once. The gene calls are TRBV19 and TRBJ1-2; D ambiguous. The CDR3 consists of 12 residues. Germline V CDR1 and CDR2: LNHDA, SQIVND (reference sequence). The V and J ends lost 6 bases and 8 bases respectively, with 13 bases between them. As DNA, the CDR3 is TGTGCCAGTAGCCCTGGGCCTAAGGGCTACACCTTC. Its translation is CASSPGPKGYTF.

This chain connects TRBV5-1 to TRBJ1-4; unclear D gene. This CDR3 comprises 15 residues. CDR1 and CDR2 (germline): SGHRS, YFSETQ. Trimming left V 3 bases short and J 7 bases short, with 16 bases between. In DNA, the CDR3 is TGCGCCAGCAGCTACCAGCTCGGTTCGGGTGAAAAACTGTTTTTT. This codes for CASSYQLGSGEKLFF.

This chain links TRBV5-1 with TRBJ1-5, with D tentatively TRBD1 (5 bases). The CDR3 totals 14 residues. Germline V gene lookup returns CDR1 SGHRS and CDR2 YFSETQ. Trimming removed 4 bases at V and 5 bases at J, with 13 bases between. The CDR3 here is CASSLGQAHQPQHF. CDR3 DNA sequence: TGCGCCAGCAGCCTCGGACAAGCTCATCAGCCCCAGCATTTT.

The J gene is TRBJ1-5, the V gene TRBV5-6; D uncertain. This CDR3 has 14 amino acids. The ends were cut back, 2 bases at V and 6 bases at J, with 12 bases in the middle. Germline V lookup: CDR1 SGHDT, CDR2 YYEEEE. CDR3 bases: TGTGCCAGCAGCTTTTTCAGAGGGTCTCAGCCCCAGCATTTT. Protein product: CASSFFRGSQPQHF.